The 29 T cell receptor beta chains below were found in one sample sequenced in a study of Graves' ophthalmopathy and Graves' hyperthyroidism. Amplified TCR beta CDR3 regions were obtained using RNA transcripts as template. Following a first-round RT-PCR that used HTBI primers, a second-round multiplex PCR was carried out. Each CDR3 protein is one row after TCRdb ran MiXCR on the multiplex PCR reads. The top ten clones hold 44% of a sample with around 670,000 distinct CDR3 sequences, roughly 40% of them seen once. Source material: peripheral blood. The receptors shown here come from an adult man with Graves' ophthalmopathy.

V gene TRBV12-3 or TRBV12-4 combines with J gene TRBJ1-1; D is unresolved. V lost 1 base to trimming and J lost 7 bases, with 7 bases between them. The CDR3 has 12 residues. The CDR3 DNA reads TGTGCCAGCAGTTTAGAGATGGTTGAAGCTTTCTTT. As protein: CASSLEMVEAFF.

This clonotype was observed once. The J gene is TRBJ2-1, the V gene TRBV10-3; maybe TRBD1 (6 bases). Germline CDR1 and CDR2: ENHRY and SYGVKD. The CDR3 length is 12 residues. The V and J ends lost 11 bases and 6 bases respectively, with 14 bases between them. CDR3 loop: CAARGSGNEQFF. The CDR3 bases are TGTGCCGCCAGGGGCAGCGGCAATGAGCAGTTCTTC.

The chain joins TRBV7-3 to TRBJ2-1; 7 bases line up with TRBD2. V shed 1 base and J 4 bases; nucleotides not matched to a gene: 7. Germline CDR1 and CDR2: SGHTA and FQGTGA. The CDR3 loop spans 16 amino acids. This CDR3 reads CASSLRIKRGYNEQFF. The DNA for the CDR3 is TGTGCCAGCAGCTTAAGAATTAAGCGGGGATACAATGAGCAGTTCTTC.

V gene TRBV5-6 combines with J gene TRBJ2-7; 7 bases fit TRBD1. The CDR3 totals 14 residues. V lost 2 bases, J lost 2 bases, and 4 bases stayed unmatched. Germline CDR1 SGHDT, CDR2 YYEEEE. The CDR3 region has the DNA TGTGCCAGCAGCTTCCTAGGGGGCCCCTACGAGCAGTACTTC. This encodes CASSFLGGPYEQYF.

CDR3 amino acids: CSASSLVSTDTQYF. For the CDR3, the DNA is TGCAGTGCTAGTTCGTTGGTTAGCACAGATACGCAGTATTTT. This sequence joins TRBV20-1 and TRBJ2-3; D gene ambiguous. CDR1 is DFQATT and CDR2 is SNEGSKA in the germline V gene (reference sequence). Trimming removed 3 bases from V and 0 bases from J, with 10 bases in between. CDR3 length equals 14 residues.

This clonotype was recorded at least ten times. The J gene is TRBJ2-7, the V gene TRBV15; 9 bases are shared with TRBD2. The CDR3 totals 15 residues. V shed 0 bases, J shed 3 bases, and the junction held 3 bases outside the gene matches. CDR1 and CDR2 (germline): LNHNV, YYDKDF (reference sequence). In DNA, the CDR3 is TGTGCCACCAGCAGAGATAGCGGGAGCATCTACGAGCAGTACTTC. Encoded protein: CATSRDSGSIYEQYF.

This chain joins TRBV5-5 and TRBJ1-1; a weak D match, TRBD1 (6 bases). CDR1 and CDR2 (germline): SGHKS, YYEKEE (reference sequence). This CDR3 is built from 18 residues. V was trimmed by 2 bases and J by 6 bases, leaving 26 bases between them. The CDR3 DNA is TGTGCCAGCAGCTTAACCCTGGTTCAGGGGACGCCGACCGCTGAAGCTTTCTTT. It is translated as CASSLTLVQGTPTAEAFF.

This chain joins TRBV2 and TRBJ1-2; TRBD1 matches at 7 bases. CDR3 length: 15 amino acids. V lost 6 bases and J lost 5; bases outside the gene matches: 12. CDR1 is SNHLY, CDR2 FYNNEI, per germline. The CDR3 DNA is TGTGCCAGCAGACATACAGGGGCCCCAACTTATGGCTACACCTTC. Protein sequence: CASRHTGAPTYGYTF.

Concerning this clonotype itself: Germline and junction disagree at one end, which may indicate a read error. This chain links TRBV10-3 with TRBJ2-2, with D possibly being TRBD1 (6 bases). The length of the CDR3 is 15 residues. Germline V gene sequence: CDR1 ENHRY, CDR2 SYGVKD. The CDR3 loop is CAIGERAGETGELFF. CDR3 sequence (DNA): TGTGCCATCGGTGAGAGGGCAGGGGAAACCGGGGAGCTGTTTTTT.

This clonotype has more than one count but fewer than ten. The genes are TRBV10-3 and TRBJ1-6; the match to TRBD1 covers 8 bases. The CDR3 contains 15 residues. Germline lookup yields CDR1 ENHRY and CDR2 SYGVKD. Trimming at V came to 11 bases and at J to 10 bases, leaving 16 bases not matched to a gene. The CDR3 nucleotides read TGTGCCGGCGGACTGGGACAGGTCTTCCCGTCACCCCTCCACTTT. Translating gives CAGGLGQVFPSPLHF.

J is TRBJ1-6 and V is TRBV7-2; D gene unclear. V was clipped by 1 base and J by 7 bases, with 11 bases between them. Germline loops: CDR1 SGHTA, CDR2 FQGNSA. The length of the CDR3 is 15 residues. The chain's CDR3 is CASSLVRVSNSPLHF. The CDR3 region has the DNA TGTGCCAGCAGCTTAGTTAGGGTGTCCAATTCACCCCTCCACTTT.

This clonotype was counted between two and nine times. The rearrangement links TRBV6-5 to TRBJ1-1; 8 nucleotides agree with TRBD1. In germline, CDR1 is MNHEY, CDR2 SVGAGI. Trimming at V came to 6 bases and at J to 4 bases, leaving 7 bases not matched to a gene. The CDR3 runs 14 residues. CDR3 loop: CASSQGAVLTEAFF. For the CDR3, the DNA is TGTGCCAGCAGCCAGGGGGCCGTGCTCACTGAAGCTTTCTTT.

The gene calls are TRBV24-1 and TRBJ1-5; the match to TRBD1 covers 7 bases. V trimming: 11 bases; J trimming: 3 bases; junction bases outside the gene matches: 12. Germline lookup yields CDR1 KGHDR and CDR2 SFDVKD. This CDR3 spans 15 amino acids. The CDR3 loop is CASTPTGYVNQPQHF. CDR3 nucleotides: TGTGCCAGCACTCCGACAGGGTACGTCAATCAGCCCCAGCATTTT.

V is TRBV11-2 and J is TRBJ2-3; 7 positions match TRBD2. Germline CDR1 SGHAT, CDR2 FQNNGV. V shed 5 bases, J shed 6 bases, and the junction held 14 bases outside the gene matches. The CDR3 is made up of 16 amino acids. CDR3 nucleotide sequence: TGTGCCAGCAGCGCCTCGACTAGCACCTCCGGGGATACGCAGTATTTT. Translation: CASSASTSTSGDTQYF.

This clonotype was counted between two and nine times. V and J are TRBV29-1 and TRBJ2-5, with 9 nucleotides matching TRBD1. Germline CDR1 reads SQVTM; CDR2 reads ANQGSEA. The CDR3 is 13 amino acids. CDR3 loop: CRPSGTGRETQYF. The DNA of the CDR3 is TGCAGACCTAGTGGGACAGGGCGGGAGACCCAGTACTTC.

The V gene is TRBV20-1, the J gene TRBJ1-6; TRBD1 might be the D (6 bases). The V gene lost 0 bases and the J gene lost 7 bases, with 13 bases spanning the gap. From germline, CDR1 is DFQATT and CDR2 SNEGSKA (reference sequence). The CDR3 length is 15 residues. CDR3 sequence (DNA): TGCAGTGCTAGAGATGTGGGGGCGCAGAATTCACCCCTCCACTTT. Translated, it gives CSARDVGAQNSPLHF.

The chain uses TRBV7-2 and TRBJ2-5, with 7 nucleotides matching TRBD2. With the DNA end fitting TRBJ2-7 better, the J assignment may be wrong. The CDR3 contains 16 residues. The V gene's germline CDR1 is SGHTA and CDR2 FQGNSA. The CDR3 DNA sequence: TGTGCCAGCAGCCAGGAGCCTGGGACTACATCCTACGAGCAGTACTTC. The encoded protein is CASSQEPGTTSYEQYF.

The rearrangement uses TRBV29-1 and TRBJ2-7; TRBD2 agrees at 7 bases. Near its end, the DNA agrees better with TRBJ2-1, so the J call may be wrong. Looked up from germline, CDR1 is SQVTM and CDR2 is ANQGSEA. The CDR3 covers 14 residues. The CDR3 coding sequence is TGCAGCGTTGAGGCGGGGGACCTCTACAATGAGCAGTTCTTC. Protein sequence: CSVEAGDLYNEQFF.

The rearrangement uses TRBV25-1 and TRBJ2-3; possibly TRBD2 for D (5 bases). V lost 7 bases and J 5 bases, leaving 16 bases between the germline ends. CDR3 length equals 14 residues. Germline V lookup: CDR1 MGHDK, CDR2 SYGVNS. The CDR3, as DNA: TGTGCCAGCAACACGGGGTCGGGGTTAGATACGCAGTATTTT. As protein: CASNTGSGLDTQYF.

The J gene is TRBJ2-2, the V gene TRBV25-1; perhaps TRBD1 as D (5 bases). Trimming left V 6 bases short and J 0 bases short, with 20 bases between. The CDR3 extends over 18 amino acids. Germline V gene sequence: CDR1 MGHDK, CDR2 SYGVNS. CDR3 residues: CASSVERFRGANTGELFF. CDR3 DNA sequence: TGTGCCAGCAGCGTGGAACGGTTTAGGGGCGCGAACACCGGGGAGCTGTTTTTT.

The V and J genes are TRBV7-9 and TRBJ2-7; TRBD1 matches at 8 bases. From germline, CDR1 is SEHNR and CDR2 FQNEAQ (reference sequence). This CDR3 region has 16 residues. Trimming took 5 bases from V and 4 from J; bases not matched to a gene: 13. This chain's CDR3 is CASSRRGQEKEYEQYF. In DNA, the CDR3 is TGTGCCAGCAGCCGGAGGGGACAGGAGAAAGAATACGAGCAGTACTTC.

This clonotype was seen a few times. The V and J genes are TRBV7-9 and TRBJ2-6; D is ambiguous. This CDR3 has 18 residues. Between the trimmed V and J ends, which lost 2 bases and 0 bases, there was a span of 14 bases. Germline values: CDR1 SEHNR, CDR2 FQNEAQ (reference sequence). The CDR3 is CASSLRTPRNSGANVLTF. The CDR3 DNA sequence: TGTGCCAGCAGCTTACGAACCCCCCGTAACTCTGGGGCCAACGTCCTGACTTTC.

V usage is TRBV19 and J usage is TRBJ1-6; D is perhaps TRBD1 (5 bases). The length of the CDR3 is 14 residues. Germline CDR1 LNHDA, CDR2 SQIVND (reference sequence). V was trimmed by 6 bases and J by 7 bases, leaving 13 bases between them. As DNA, the CDR3 is TGTGCCAGTAGCCCAGCAGGGCTAAATTCACCCCTCCACTTT. This encodes CASSPAGLNSPLHF.

This clonotype was observed a handful of times. The chain couples TRBV19 to TRBJ2-6; D is undetermined. The V gene's germline CDR1 is LNHDA and CDR2 SQIVND (reference sequence). Trimming removed 3 bases at V and 3 bases at J, with 6 bases between. This CDR3 has 14 residues. CDR3 protein: CASSIGVGANVLTF. The CDR3 nucleotides are TGTGCCAGTAGTATTGGGGTTGGGGCCAACGTCCTGACTTTC.

The genes are TRBV7-6 and TRBJ2-3, with 8 positions matching TRBD2. Germline values: CDR1 SGHVS, CDR2 FNYEAQ. V dropped 5 bases and J dropped 3; count of bases not matched to a gene: 4. This CDR3 is 14 amino acids long. The CDR3 reads CASSQGGGTDTQYF. In DNA, the CDR3 is TGTGCCAGCAGCCAAGGCGGGGGGACAGATACGCAGTATTTT.

The chain couples TRBV7-9 to TRBJ2-2; D call uncertain. Germline CDR1 and CDR2: SEHNR and FQNEAQ (reference sequence). This CDR3 spans 11 amino acids. Between the trimmed V and J ends, which lost 5 bases and 8 bases, there was a span of 6 bases. The CDR3 DNA reads TGTGCCAGCAGCCAGAAAGGGGAGCTGTTTTTT. Encoded protein: CASSQKGELFF.

The V and J genes are TRBV4-3 and TRBJ2-7; TRBD2 is a possible D gene (5 bases). This CDR3 has 13 amino acids. Trimming pared 3 bases from V and 3 bases from J, leaving 9 bases between. Germline V lookup: CDR1 LGHNA, CDR2 YSLEER. For the CDR3, the DNA is TGCGCCAGCAGCCAGAGCGGCGTCTACGAGCAGTACTTC. It yields the protein CASSQSGVYEQYF.

This clonotype was seen at least ten times. The CDR3 protein is CASSRRNPYGYTF. The CDR3 coding sequence is TGTGCCAGTAGCCGCAGGAATCCCTATGGCTACACCTTC. This sequence joins TRBV19 and TRBJ1-2; no clear D gene. The CDR3 is 13 amino acids. Trimming took 6 bases from V and 4 from J, leaving 12 bases between them. The V gene's germline CDR1 is LNHDA and CDR2 SQIVND (reference sequence).

The chain carries TRBV20-1 and TRBJ2-5; TRBD2 aligns across 10 bases. Germline trimming cut 6 bases from V and 4 bases from J; bases unmatched to any gene: 11. CDR1 and CDR2 from the germline V gene are DFQATT and SNEGSKA (reference sequence). This CDR3 contains 15 residues. The DNA of the CDR3 is TGCAGTGCCCCGGTGGTAGCGGGGGGCATAGAGACCCAGTACTTC. Amino acid sequence: CSAPVVAGGIETQYF.